Each of the 22 T cell receptor beta chains below was sequenced from the same sample in a study of blood T cell repertoires in COVID-19 (dated by TCRdb to about 2020). The library was made by the immunoSEQ multiplex PCR assay. TCRdb obtained this table from immuneACCESS and retained in-frame rearrangements with V and J assigned. These tables miss some clones; where compared with another copy, unresolved V genes account for less than half of the shortfall, and the remainder is unexplained. Within this sample are about 260,000 clones, with roughly four fifths of them counted one time only. The biggest ten clones account for 1.5% to 2% of the sample. Sequencing was performed on peripheral blood. The receptors were sampled from an elderly woman with acute or convalescent COVID-19.

The sample holds one count of this clone. The J gene is TRBJ2-5, the V gene TRBV5-4; a possible D gene is TRBD1 (6 bases). This CDR3 comprises 14 residues. Trimming removed 3 bases at V and 2 bases at J, with 11 bases between. Germline CDR1 and CDR2: SGHNT and YYREEE (reference sequence). The CDR3 DNA reads TGTGCCAGCAGCTCAGACAGGAAACAAGAGACCCAGTACTTC. Its translation is CASSSDRKQETQYF.

DNA for the CDR3: TGTGCCAGCAGTTACTCTCAAGGGACTAGCGGGAGCAAGCAGTACTTC. This codes for CASSYSQGTSGSKQYF. This rearrangement joins TRBV6-2 or TRBV6-3 to TRBJ2-7, with 14 bases aligning to TRBD2. The germline V gene encodes CDR1 MNHEY and CDR2 SVGEGT. The V segment lost 0 bases and the J segment 8 bases; nucleotides outside the gene matches: 6. The CDR3 runs 16 residues.

The V gene is TRBV12-3 or TRBV12-4, the J gene TRBJ1-2, with 7 bases identical to TRBD1. With V trimmed by 6 bases and J by 7 bases, 8 bases remained unmatched. The CDR3 loop spans 13 amino acids. The CDR3 here is CASRTDRVSGYTF. The CDR3 nucleotides are TGTGCCAGCAGAACTGACAGGGTTAGTGGCTACACCTTC.

Comment on this clone: The identical CDR3 is also encoded by other nucleotide sequences in the sample. The V gene is TRBV7-3, the J gene TRBJ2-1, with TRBD2 matching over 13 bases. J lost 4 bases, V lost 5 bases, and 5 bases had no gene match. The CDR3 is 16 amino acids. CDR1 and CDR2 (germline): SGHTA, FQGTGA. The CDR3 DNA follows: TGTGCCAGCAGCGAAGGGACTAGCGGGAAATACAATGAGCAGTTCTTC. Its protein is CASSEGTSGKYNEQFF.

This chain joins TRBV7-6 and TRBJ1-3; no clear D gene. CDR1 is SGHVS and CDR2 is FNYEAQ in the germline V gene. This CDR3 contains 15 residues. With 2 bases removed from V and 0 bases from J, the gap between germline ends came to 8 bases. The CDR3 region is CASSLNSYSGNTIYF. Written as DNA, the CDR3 is TGTGCCAGCAGCTTAAACAGCTACTCTGGAAACACCATATATTTT.

This sequence joins TRBV28 and TRBJ2-6, with D unclear. CDR3 size: 14 residues. Deletions cut 3 bases from V and 0 bases from J, with 3 bases between. Per the germline V gene, CDR1 is MDHEN and CDR2 is SYDVKM. The CDR3 region is CASSFHSGANVLTF. As DNA, the CDR3 is TGTGCCAGCAGTTTTCACTCTGGGGCCAACGTCCTGACTTTC.

V is TRBV7-9 and J is TRBJ2-3; 8 bases match TRBD2. CDR3 length: 19 residues. Germline trimming cut 5 bases from V and 2 bases from J; bases unmatched to any gene: 18. The V gene's germline CDR1 is SEHNR and CDR2 FQNEAQ (reference sequence). The CDR3 DNA reads TGTGCCAGCAGCCAAACTAGGACTAGCCCTACGACCCACACAGATACGCAGTATTTT. Amino acids: CASSQTRTSPTTHTDTQYF.

On this clone itself: A much more abundant neighbour one base away suggests this may be a read error. Other nucleotide sequences from this sample produce the same CDR3. The chain couples TRBV14 to TRBJ1-2; perhaps TRBD1 as D (5 bases). In germline, CDR1 is SGHDN, CDR2 FVKESK. Trimming cost V 3 bases and J 4 bases, with 6 bases left between them. The CDR3 sequence is 12 residues long. The CDR3 coding sequence is TGTGCCAGCAGCCAGGGGGGCTATGGCTACACCTTC. Translating it yields CASSQGGYGYTF.

The chain has TRBV28 and TRBJ1-2, with TRBD1 as a possible D gene (5 bases). The ends were cut back, 4 bases at V and 4 bases at J, with 10 bases in the middle. The germline V gene has CDR1 MDHEN and CDR2 SYDVKM. The CDR3 spans 13 residues. The CDR3 region has the DNA TGTGCCAGCAGTTCCAGACAGCCCTATGGCTACACCTTC. Its translation is CASSSRQPYGYTF.

The gene calls are TRBV9 and TRBJ2-7; maybe TRBD1 (6 bases). The germline V and J ends were trimmed by 0 bases and 3 bases, with 10 bases remaining between them. CDR1 and CDR2 (germline): SGDLS, YYNGEE. This CDR3 is 14 amino acids long. In DNA, the CDR3 is TGTGCCAGCAGCGTAGCCCCAGGGGACTACGAGCAGTACTTC. It translates to CASSVAPGDYEQYF.

V is TRBV7-3 and J is TRBJ2-3; D might be TRBD2 (5 bases). Trimming removed 1 base at V and 0 bases at J, with 8 bases between. The CDR3 contains 15 residues. Germline CDR1 is SGHTA and CDR2 is FQGTGA. The CDR3 here is CASSLKGGSTDTQYF. The CDR3 coding sequence is TGTGCCAGCAGCTTAAAGGGCGGGAGCACAGATACGCAGTATTTT.

This rearrangement joins TRBV24-1 to TRBJ1-2; TRBD1 might be the D (5 bases). V was shortened by 1 base and J by 9 bases, with 17 bases between the two germline ends. Germline V gives CDR1 KGHDR, CDR2 SFDVKD. This CDR3 has 15 residues. DNA of the CDR3: TGTGCCACCAGTGATTTTGGGGGGACCCATAGCAGCTACACCTTC. Protein sequence: CATSDFGGTHSSYTF.

The V and J genes are TRBV7-9 and TRBJ1-1; 7 bases map to TRBD1. Germline CDR1 and CDR2: SEHNR and FQNEAQ (reference sequence). The CDR3 is 14 amino acids. V gave up 5 bases and J gave up 4 bases; unmatched junction bases: 7. The CDR3 loop is CASSDRQGLTEAFF. CDR3 nucleotide sequence: TGTGCCAGCAGCGACCGACAGGGTCTCACTGAAGCTTTCTTT. The entire variable domain, with the rest obtained from reference TRBV7-9 and TRBJ1-1, is as follows: DTGVSQNPRHKITKRGQNVTFRCDPISEHNRLYWYRQTLGQGPEFLTYFQNEAQLEKSRLLSDRFSAERPKGSFSTLEIQRTEQGDSAMYLCASSDRQGLTEAFFGQGTRLTVV.

CDR3 DNA: TGTGCCAGCAGCCAAGATGGGTTAGCGGGGGGATTGGAGCAGTTCTTC. It codes for CASSQDGLAGGLEQFF. The V gene is TRBV14, the J gene TRBJ2-1, with 10 bases that match TRBD2. J was trimmed by 10 bases and V by 0 bases; bases with no gene match: 9. Per the germline V gene, CDR1 is SGHDN and CDR2 is FVKESK. The CDR3 extends over 16 amino acids.

V usage is TRBV19 and J usage is TRBJ2-6; 7 positions agree with TRBD1. The CDR3 runs 15 residues. V was clipped by 4 bases and J by 2 bases; unmatched bases: 2. Germline CDR1 reads LNHDA; CDR2 reads SQIVND (reference sequence). The CDR3 DNA reads TGTGCCAGTAGTACCACAGGGGCTGGGGCCAACGTCCTGACTTTC. Amino acid sequence: CASSTTGAGANVLTF.

The CDR3: CASSLGREWSEQFF. In DNA, the CDR3 is TGTGCCAGCAGCTTAGGGCGGGAGTGGAGTGAGCAGTTCTTC. This sequence joins TRBV5-8 and TRBJ2-1, with TRBD2 matching over 7 bases. CDR3 size: 14 residues. The V segment lost 2 bases and the J segment 9 bases; nucleotides outside the gene matches: 8. Germline V gene lookup returns CDR1 SGHTS and CDR2 YDEGEE.

This clone was observed a single time. The rearrangement joins TRBV6-5 to TRBJ1-2; possible D gene TRBD1, 6 bases. Trimming took off 4 bases at V and 3 bases at J, with 12 bases between the two ends. The CDR3 length is 14 residues. Germline lookup yields CDR1 MNHEY and CDR2 SVGAGI. CDR3 coding DNA: TGTGCCAGCAGTTCACAGGGAGGGGACTATGGCTACACCTTC. It translates to CASSSQGGDYGYTF.

V gene TRBV5-1 combines with J gene TRBJ2-3, with a weak D call TRBD2 (6 bases). CDR3 length equals 15 residues. Germline-derived CDR1 and CDR2 are SGHRS and YFSETQ. The V and J ends lost 4 bases and 3 bases respectively, with 15 bases between them. The CDR3 reads CASSPATSRTDTQYF. The CDR3 bases are TGCGCCAGCAGCCCGGCGACTAGTAGGACAGATACGCAGTATTTT.

The rearrangement joins TRBV7-3 to TRBJ2-1; 9 bases align to TRBD2. This CDR3 contains 15 residues. J gave up 7 bases and V 5 bases, and 9 bases lay outside the gene matches. Germline loops: CDR1 SGHTA, CDR2 FQGTGA. CDR3 in amino acids: CASSLAGGPGNEQFF. The CDR3 DNA is TGTGCCAGCAGCCTCGCGGGGGGGCCGGGTAATGAGCAGTTCTTC.

The rearrangement joins TRBV30 to TRBJ1-4; D possibly corresponds to TRBD1 (6 bases). The V gene lost 0 bases and the J gene lost 5 bases, with 13 bases spanning the gap. Germline V gene sequence: CDR1 GTSNPN, CDR2 SVGIG (reference sequence). CDR3 size: 15 residues. CDR3 sequence: CAWSVLTGPNEKLFF. DNA of the CDR3: TGTGCCTGGAGTGTACTGACAGGCCCAAATGAAAAACTGTTTTTT.

The sample holds one count of this clone. This chain connects TRBV4-1 to TRBJ2-2, with D unclear. CDR3 length equals 17 residues. Germline V gives CDR1 MGHRA, CDR2 YSYEKL. The ends were cut back, 2 bases at V and 2 bases at J, with 15 bases in the middle. This CDR3 reads CASSQSLLQVNTGELFF. Here the CDR3 DNA reads TGCGCCAGCAGCCAATCTCTGTTACAAGTAAACACCGGGGAGCTGTTTTTT.

The chain recombines TRBV5-8 with TRBJ1-4; D is possibly TRBD1 (5 bases). The CDR3 has 14 residues. Trimming stripped 4 bases from V and 10 bases from J, with 17 bases between. Germline lookup yields CDR1 SGHTS and CDR2 YDEGEE. Here the CDR3 DNA reads TGTGCCAGCAGCCCACAGGCCCTGGGGGGAAAACTGTTTTTT. Amino acid sequence: CASSPQALGGKLFF.